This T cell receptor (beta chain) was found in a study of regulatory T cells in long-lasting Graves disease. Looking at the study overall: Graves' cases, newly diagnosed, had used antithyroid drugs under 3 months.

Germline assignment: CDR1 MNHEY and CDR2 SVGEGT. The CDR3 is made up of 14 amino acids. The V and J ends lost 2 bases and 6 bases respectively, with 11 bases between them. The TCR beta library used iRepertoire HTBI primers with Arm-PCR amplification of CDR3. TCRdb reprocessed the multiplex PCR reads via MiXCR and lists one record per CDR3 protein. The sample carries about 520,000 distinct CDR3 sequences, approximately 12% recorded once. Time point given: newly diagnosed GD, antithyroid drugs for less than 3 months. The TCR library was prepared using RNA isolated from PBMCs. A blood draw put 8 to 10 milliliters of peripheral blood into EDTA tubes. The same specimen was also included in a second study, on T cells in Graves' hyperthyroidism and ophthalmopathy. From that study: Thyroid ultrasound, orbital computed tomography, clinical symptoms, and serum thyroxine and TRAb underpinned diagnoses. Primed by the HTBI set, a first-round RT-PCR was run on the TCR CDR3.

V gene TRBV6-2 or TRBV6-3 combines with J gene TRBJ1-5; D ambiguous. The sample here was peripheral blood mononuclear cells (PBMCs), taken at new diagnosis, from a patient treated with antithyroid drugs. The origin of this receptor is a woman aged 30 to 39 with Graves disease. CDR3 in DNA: TGTGCCAGCAGTTACGGACGAGACATTCAGCCCCAGCATTTT. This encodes CASSYGRDIQPQHF.